These 8 T cell receptor beta chains originate from one sample sequenced in a study of blood T cell repertoires in COVID-19. Here immunoSEQ multiplex PCR was the method, and the copy in TCRdb shows in-frame clones only, minus some. The data hold fewer than 40,000 clones, with approximately 90% observed a single time. Sequenced material: peripheral blood. The receptor set was obtained from a woman aged 80 or over with active or convalescent COVID-19.

The V and J genes are TRBV5-1 and TRBJ2-5, with D possibly being TRBD1 (5 bases). The V end was cut by 0 bases, the J end by 4 bases, with 16 bases between. This CDR3 comprises 16 residues. Germline lookup yields CDR1 SGHRS and CDR2 YFSETQ. The CDR3 DNA reads TGCGCCAGCAGCTTGGATGACAGAACCCCTCCAGAGACCCAGTACTTC. As protein: CASSLDDRTPPETQYF.

This clone was recorded only once. The rearrangement uses TRBV18 and TRBJ1-4, with D hard to call. V shed 2 bases and J shed 0 bases, with 10 bases lying between them. There are 16 residues in the CDR3. CDR1 and CDR2 (germline): KGHSH, LQKENI. The CDR3 nucleotides read TGTGCCAGCTCACCAATGACGGGTGCAACTAATGAAAAACTGTTTTTT. It translates to CASSPMTGATNEKLFF.

This chain links TRBV7-9 with TRBJ2-3, with TRBD2 identical over 8 bases. CDR3 length equals 15 residues. The trim removed 5 bases at V and 4 bases at J, leaving 8 bases unmatched. CDR1 and CDR2 (germline): SEHNR, FQNEAQ (reference sequence). In DNA, the CDR3 is TGTGCCAGCAGCGAAACGGGGGGGAAGGCAGATACGCAGTATTTT. This translates into CASSETGGKADTQYF.

The chain couples TRBV27 to TRBJ1-6, with 7 positions matching TRBD1. This CDR3 contains 16 residues. The junction had 14 bases not matched to a gene; V was cut back by 6 bases and J by 9 bases. CDR1 and CDR2 (germline): MNHEY, SMNVEV (reference sequence). The CDR3 DNA reads as TGTGCCAGCAGCGGTATCGGGCCAGGGGGGCCTTCACCCCTCCACTTT. Protein: CASSGIGPGGPSPLHF.

This clone was recorded once. The V and J genes are TRBV19 and TRBJ2-7; TRBD1 is a possible D gene (6 bases). The CDR3 sequence is 11 residues long. Between the trimmed V and J ends, which lost 7 bases and 12 bases, there was a span of 16 bases. Germline V CDR1 and CDR2: LNHDA, SQIVND (reference sequence). CDR3 loop: CASMHRDVLYF. The CDR3, as DNA: TGTGCCAGTATGCACAGGGACGTTTTGTACTTC.

The V gene is TRBV19, the J gene TRBJ1-2; D gene uncertain. The V gene's germline CDR1 is LNHDA and CDR2 SQIVND (reference sequence). There are 14 residues in the CDR3. Trimming removed 3 bases at V and 0 bases at J, with 8 bases between. The CDR3 DNA follows: TGTGCCAGTAGTATGGGCAGAACTAACTATGGCTACACCTTC. It yields the protein CASSMGRTNYGYTF.

This clone came up once. The chain combines TRBV9 with TRBJ2-2; D remains unclear. This CDR3 is 13 amino acids long. The V and J ends lost 1 base and 4 bases respectively, with 5 bases between them. Germline V CDR1 and CDR2: SGDLS, YYNGEE. Here the CDR3 DNA reads TGTGCCAGCAGCGTAACCGGCACCGGGGAGCTGTTTTTT. It codes for CASSVTGTGELFF.

This clone was seen only once. The rearrangement joins TRBV24-1 to TRBJ2-5; the match to TRBD2 covers 14 bases. The length of the CDR3 is 19 residues. Germline V gives CDR1 KGHDR, CDR2 SFDVKD. V gave up 4 bases and J gave up 5 bases; unmatched junction bases: 14. For the CDR3, the DNA is TGTGCCACCAGTGACCCTACGACTAGCGGGGGGGTCACCGTGGAGACCCAGTACTTC. Its protein is CATSDPTTSGGVTVETQYF.